The 25 T cell receptor beta chains given below trace back to one sample, sequenced in a study of T-cell memory formation after mild COVID-19. One entry per CDR3 protein, called by TCRdb with MiXCR from the 5' RACE reads. The table has under 300,000 distinct CDR3 sequences, 18% seen once. Sequencing was performed on PBMCs or a T cell subset sorted from them (not recorded which). These receptors all come from a man between 18 and 29 years old who had mild COVID-19 (a few samples of this study predate the infection). Cell type and time point are not known.

This clonotype turned up a few times. The genes are TRBV4-1 and TRBJ1-4; 10 bases are a match to TRBD1. CDR1 and CDR2 (germline): MGHRA, YSYEKL. The length of the CDR3 is 17 residues. The V gene end was trimmed by 5 bases and the J gene end by 0 bases; junction bases not matched to a gene: 6. CDR3 nucleotide sequence: TGCGCCAGCAGCGAGATCGGACAGGGGGCAACTAATGAAAAACTGTTTTTT. Protein product: CASSEIGQGATNEKLFF.

The chain uses TRBV7-2 and TRBJ1-5; maybe TRBD1 (6 bases). This CDR3 comprises 13 residues. Germline loops: CDR1 SGHTA, CDR2 FQGNSA. Trimming took off 5 bases at V and 5 bases at J, with 10 bases between the two ends. CDR3 DNA sequence: TGTGCCAGCAGCGTAAGGGGGGATCAGCCCCAGCATTTT. Protein product: CASSVRGDQPQHF.

This clonotype was seen a few times. This chain links TRBV7-9 with TRBJ2-1; 8 nucleotides align to TRBD2. Looked up from germline, CDR1 is SEHNR and CDR2 is FQNEAQ (reference sequence). J lost 5 bases, V lost 6 bases, and 12 bases had no gene match. The CDR3 has 16 amino acids. The CDR3 reads CASSTYQQRGNNEQFF. CDR3 DNA sequence: TGTGCCAGCAGTACCTATCAACAGCGGGGGAACAATGAGCAGTTCTTC. The variable domain in full, completed from reference TRBV7-9 and TRBJ2-1, reads DTGVSQNPRHKITKRGQNVTFRCDPISEHNRLYWYRQTLGQGPEFLTYFQNEAQLEKSRLLSDRFSAERPKGSFSTLEIQRTEQGDSAMYLCASSTYQQRGNNEQFFGPGTRLTVL.

A few counts support this clonotype. J is TRBJ2-3 and V is TRBV11-2; 10 nucleotides agree with TRBD1. This CDR3 comprises 15 residues. CDR1 is SGHAT, CDR2 FQNNGV, per germline. Trimming took 4 bases from V and 4 from J; bases not matched to a gene: 5. CDR3 sequence reads: CASSSWTGGADTQYF. The CDR3 DNA sequence: TGTGCCAGCAGCTCGTGGACAGGGGGAGCAGATACGCAGTATTTT.

This rearrangement joins TRBV7-3 to TRBJ1-5; 9 nucleotides line up with TRBD1. In germline, CDR1 is SGHTA, CDR2 FQGTGA. The J segment lost 6 bases and the V segment lost 3 bases, leaving 6 bases of the junction unmatched. This CDR3 has 15 residues. This CDR3 is CASSFRTGVVQPQHF. The CDR3 DNA is TGTGCCAGCAGCTTCCGGACAGGGGTAGTTCAGCCCCAGCATTTT.

The chain has TRBV18 and TRBJ2-3; D unclear. This CDR3 has 16 residues. In germline, CDR1 is KGHSH, CDR2 LQKENI. Between the trimmed V and J ends, which lost 1 base and 4 bases, there was a span of 15 bases. CDR3 residues: CASSPQTSATADTQYF. The CDR3 DNA follows: TGTGCCAGCTCACCACAAACTTCCGCGACGGCAGATACGCAGTATTTT.

The chain links TRBV7-6 to TRBJ1-2; no reliable D call. In germline, CDR1 is SGHVS, CDR2 FNYEAQ. V lost 1 base to trimming and J lost 3 bases, with 12 bases between them. This CDR3 is 15 amino acids long. In DNA form, the CDR3 reads TGTGCCAGCAGCTTAGGGTCCCTTGGGGACTATGGCTACACCTTC. This translates into CASSLGSLGDYGYTF.

This clonotype was found a few times. The rearrangement joins TRBV18 to TRBJ2-2; 11 nucleotides align to TRBD2. With V trimmed by 3 bases and J by 2 bases, 5 bases remained unmatched. This CDR3 comprises 17 residues. CDR1 is KGHSH, CDR2 LQKENI, per germline. The CDR3 coding sequence is TGTGCCAGCTCACCTCTGACTAGCGGGGTTAACACCGGGGAGCTGTTTTTT. It codes for CASSPLTSGVNTGELFF.

This clonotype was detected only a few times. V usage is TRBV7-2 and J usage is TRBJ2-2, with 9 bases matching TRBD2. In germline, CDR1 is SGHTA, CDR2 FQGNSA. V shed 5 bases, J shed 2 bases, and the junction held 15 bases outside the gene matches. This CDR3 contains 19 residues. The chain's CDR3 is CASSHYKKLAGRNTGELFF. The DNA for the CDR3 is TGTGCCAGCAGCCACTATAAGAAGCTAGCGGGGAGAAACACCGGGGAGCTGTTTTTT. The full variable domain, with the rest looked up from reference TRBV7-2 and TRBJ2-2, is GAGVSQSPSNKVTEKGKDVELRCDPISGHTALYWYRQSLGQGLEFLIYFQGNSAPDKSGLPSDRFSAERTGGSVSTLTIQRTQQEDSAVYLCASSHYKKLAGRNTGELFFGEGSRLTVL.

The chain combines TRBV6-2 or TRBV6-3 with TRBJ2-5; D possibly corresponds to TRBD2 (7 bases). Germline-derived CDR1 and CDR2 are MNHEY and SVGEGT. Trimming stripped 9 bases from V and 5 bases from J, with 16 bases between. This CDR3 comprises 13 residues. CDR3 bases: TGTGCCAGAAGACTACAGGGAGGGGAGACCCAGTACTTC. Its protein product is CARRLQGGETQYF.

V is TRBV29-1 and J is TRBJ2-3; 11 nucleotides line up with TRBD1. Germline V gene data show CDR1 as SQVTM and CDR2 as ANQGSEA. This CDR3 has 16 amino acids. V shed 0 bases, J shed 2 bases, and the junction held 4 bases outside the gene matches. The CDR3 here is CSVEDWGQGDTDTQYF. In nucleotides, the CDR3 is TGCAGCGTTGAAGATTGGGGACAGGGGGACACAGATACGCAGTATTTT.

This clonotype has just a few counts. The rearrangement links TRBV4-3 to TRBJ2-2; a possible D gene is TRBD2 (6 bases). Germline CDR1 and CDR2: LGHNA and YSLEER. CDR3 length: 14 residues. The V gene lost 4 bases and the J gene lost 6 bases, with 12 bases spanning the gap. The CDR3 spells CASSLAERAGELFF. The DNA of the CDR3 is TGCGCCAGCAGCCTGGCCGAGCGGGCCGGGGAGCTGTTTTTT.

This clonotype was counted many times. This chain joins TRBV7-2 and TRBJ2-7; 7 nucleotides line up with TRBD1. The ends lost 1 base at V and 5 bases at J; junction bases unmatched: 2. CDR1 and CDR2 (germline): SGHTA, FQGNSA. The CDR3 runs 13 residues. The CDR3 reads CASSLGQGDEQYF. The CDR3 coding sequence is TGTGCCAGCAGCTTAGGACAGGGAGACGAGCAGTACTTC.

In this sample, this clonotype turned up a few times. The chain links TRBV12-3 or TRBV12-4 to TRBJ1-5; a possible D gene is TRBD1 (6 bases). The CDR3 sequence is 14 residues long. V dropped 5 bases and J dropped 4 bases, with 12 bases sitting between them. This chain's CDR3 is CASSLRTENQPQHF. CDR3 nucleotide sequence: TGTGCCAGCAGTCTCCGGACAGAAAATCAGCCCCAGCATTTT.

This clonotype was counted a few times. The chain employs TRBV7-8 and TRBJ2-7, with TRBD2 identical over 10 bases. The CDR3 contains 15 residues. The V gene's germline CDR1 is SGHVS and CDR2 FQNEAQ. With 6 bases clipped from V and 0 bases from J, the junction kept 5 bases outside the gene matches. The CDR3 sequence: CASSWTSGTSYEQYF. CDR3 in DNA: TGTGCCAGCAGTTGGACTAGCGGTACCTCCTACGAGCAGTACTTC. Full variable domain (outside the CDR3, taken from reference TRBV7-8 and TRBJ2-7): GAGVSQSPRYKVAKRGQDVALRCDPISGHVSLFWYQQALGQGPEFLTYFQNEAQLDKSGLPSDRFFAERPEGSVSTLKIQRTQQEDSAVYLCASSWTSGTSYEQYFGPGTRLTVT.

This clonotype has a count of ten or more. This chain links TRBV20-1 with TRBJ1-1; no clear D gene. Trimming took 2 bases from V and 2 from J, leaving 9 bases between them. The length of the CDR3 is 13 residues. The V gene's germline CDR1 is DFQATT and CDR2 SNEGSKA (reference sequence). CDR3 sequence reads: CSARPGLNTEAFF. In nucleotides, the CDR3 is TGCAGTGCTAGACCGGGTCTCAACACTGAAGCTTTCTTT.

The rearrangement uses TRBV7-2 and TRBJ1-4; D is possibly TRBD1 (6 bases). The V end lost 4 bases, the J end lost 8 bases, and 14 bases lay between the germline ends. CDR1 SGHTA and CDR2 FQGNSA come from the germline V gene. This CDR3 region has 14 residues. The CDR3 reads CASSSTGMREKLFF. As DNA, the CDR3 is TGTGCCAGCAGCTCGACAGGAATGCGAGAAAAACTGTTTTTT.

The chain joins TRBV6-2 or TRBV6-3 to TRBJ1-5; D gene uncertain. The ends were cut back, 0 bases at V and 12 bases at J, with 12 bases in the middle. The CDR3 sequence is 13 residues long. From germline, CDR1 is MNHEY and CDR2 SVGEGT. CDR3: CASSYSEGSVQHF. The CDR3 bases are TGTGCCAGCAGTTACTCGGAAGGGAGTGTCCAGCATTTT.

This clonotype was observed a handful of times. The chain couples TRBV5-1 to TRBJ2-5; no clear D gene. The CDR3 covers 14 residues. CDR1 is SGHRS, CDR2 YFSETQ, per germline. V was cut by 4 bases and J by 5 bases, with 15 bases left in between. The CDR3 nucleotides are TGCGCCAGCAGCCCCCTTGTAGCCACGGAGACCCAGTACTTC. Its translation: CASSPLVATETQYF.

This chain joins TRBV12-3 or TRBV12-4 and TRBJ2-5, with TRBD1 matching 8 bases. This CDR3 has 16 residues. The J segment lost 5 bases and the V segment lost 6 bases, leaving 14 bases of the junction unmatched. The CDR3 spells CASSPHPQGAGETQYF. The CDR3 DNA is TGTGCCAGCAGCCCCCATCCCCAGGGGGCGGGGGAGACCCAGTACTTC.

This clonotype came up a few times. V and J are TRBV4-2 and TRBJ2-2, with TRBD2 identical over 8 bases. Germline lookup yields CDR1 LGHNA and CDR2 YNFKEQ. This CDR3 has 15 amino acids. With V trimmed by 4 bases and J by 7 bases, 8 bases remained unmatched. The CDR3 reads CASSPAGGVHGELFF. As DNA, the CDR3 is TGTGCCAGCAGCCCCGCCGGGGGGGTACACGGGGAGCTGTTTTTT.

The chain recombines TRBV4-3 with TRBJ2-1; TRBD2 matches at 14 bases. With V trimmed by 7 bases and J by 6 bases, 5 bases remained unmatched. Germline CDR1 and CDR2: LGHNA and YSLEER. The CDR3 is 15 amino acids. The CDR3 DNA is TGCGCCAGCACCCTGACTAGCGGGGGGGGCAATGAGCAGTTCTTC. Translated, it gives CASTLTSGGGNEQFF.

In this sample, this clonotype turned up a few times. This sequence joins TRBV7-6 and TRBJ2-5; D remains ambiguous. The V end was cut by 4 bases, the J end by 1 base, with 4 bases between. Germline V CDR1 and CDR2: SGHVS, FNYEAQ. The CDR3 has 12 amino acids. The CDR3 sequence: CASSYLQETQYF. CDR3 bases: TGTGCCAGCAGCTACCTCCAAGAGACCCAGTACTTC.

This clonotype was seen a handful of times. The chain joins TRBV7-9 to TRBJ2-3, with D tentatively TRBD2 (5 bases). Trimming stripped 3 bases from V and 0 bases from J, with 10 bases between. The V gene's germline CDR1 is SEHNR and CDR2 FQNEAQ (reference sequence). The length of the CDR3 is 15 residues. This CDR3 is CASSFSETSTDTQYF. As DNA, the CDR3 is TGTGCCAGCAGCTTTAGCGAAACTAGCACAGATACGCAGTATTTT. Full variable domain (remainder filled in from reference TRBV7-9 and TRBJ2-3): DTGVSQNPRHKITKRGQNVTFRCDPISEHNRLYWYRQTLGQGPEFLTYFQNEAQLEKSRLLSDRFSAERPKGSFSTLEIQRTEQGDSAMYLCASSFSETSTDTQYFGPGTRLTVL.

At least ten counts were recorded for this clonotype. The rearrangement joins TRBV28 to TRBJ2-7, with a tentative D call TRBD1 (6 bases). The CDR3 length is 14 residues. CDR1 and CDR2 from the germline V gene are MDHEN and SYDVKM. V was shortened by 6 bases and J by 1 base, with 13 bases between the two germline ends. CDR3 DNA: TGTGCCAGCAGCTCCGGTGACAGGTCCTACGAGCAGTACGTC. Protein product: CASSSGDRSYEQYV.